This T cell receptor (beta chain) originates from a study of beta chain features in type 1 diabetes (dated by TCRdb to between 2017 and 2018). Background on the whole study: Mean age, gender distribution, total cell number and subset yield were not different between patients and healthy donors. A total of some 110 million sorted cells were examined across all samples, and the number of cells per subset was strongly correlated with RNA yield. Regulatory and stem cell-like memory subsets were isolated from only 8 patients and roughly eight healthy donors, whereas naive and central memory subsets came from all 30 or so donors. The study compared TCRB repertoires of sorted circulating CD4+ T cell subsets between recently diagnosed type 1 diabetes patients and matched healthy donors. Broad study findings and their caveats: Naive, central memory and regulatory TCRB repertoires appeared more similar among patients than among healthy donors. HLA sub-analyses involved small numbers of individuals, so any influence of HLA type on TCRB rearrangement remained unresolved. Because cDNA was sequenced instead of genomic DNA, highly expressing activated cells could be over-represented, though the groups showed no difference in activation or CD3 levels. PCR might favor shorter templates, but patient and control samples were amplified and corrected together, so any skew would affect both groups equally. In all four CD4+ subsets, TCRB CDR3 length was moderately but significantly shorter in type 1 diabetes patients. At VDJ recombination sites, type 1 diabetes patients had fewer insertions and more deleted nucleotides, which implies abnormalities in thymic rearrangement.

The High Capacity cDNA Reverse Transcription Kit was used to reverse transcribe all of the isolated RNA, meaning that expressed TCRB transcripts were what got sequenced. Deep immunoSEQ sequencing was applied to naive, central memory and regulatory T cell samples, giving an average of about 3.8 million total reads per sample. Sorted cells were lysed in RLT buffer and RNA was extracted with DNase-treated RNeasy Micro or Mini kits, depending on cell number. Each cell subset was processed on its own to prevent cross-contamination, while patient and healthy donor samples were processed together. TCRB sequences were amplified from cDNA with the immunoSEQ multiplex PCR, producing 87-bp fragments spanning the CDR3 region. Sequencing of the amplicons was performed on the Illumina HiSeq platform. Per the authors' processing: PCR bias was computationally corrected using synthetic template baselines, reads within Hamming distance 2 were collapsed, and singletons that could not be merged were discarded. Reads were aligned against IMGT to assign V, D and J genes, CDR3 length and insertions or deletions at six rearrangement sites. Clonotype counts were normalized to sorted cell number within each subset before computing true diversity and Gini coefficients with the tcR R package. Repertoire sharing was quantified using the overlap coefficient calculated on TCRB nucleotide sequences. Out-of-frame TCRB sequences from naive cells were analyzed as a proxy for the pre-selection repertoire. TCRdb took this table from immuneACCESS and kept in-frame rearrangements with V and J called. Such tables lack part of the clones; where checked against another copy, unresolved V genes explain under half of the gap, and the rest is unexplained. V and J calls plus clone size are reproduced from that table; the DNA served to infer D and trimming. The sample profile shows some 170,000 clones; roughly 63% of them were found once. The ten largest clones take up nearly 0.09% of the sample.

V gives up 1 base and J gives up 7 bases, and the segment between their germline ends measures 8 bases. The germline V gene (reference sequence) sets CDR1 to SGHNT and CDR2 to YYREEE. The CDR3, cysteine through phenylalanine, is 13 amino acids long. Left in the record is the CDR3 DNA by itself, 39 bases read in frame from the first base. Regarding this clone: Its antigen remains unidentified. Base-call qualities are not available, and no considerably larger clone is one nucleotide away.

From each donor, a single peripheral blood sample of 100 to 150 mL on average was drawn into heparinised tubes. A BD FACSAria II and a panel including CD45RO, CCR7, CD25, CD127, CD95 and CD27 were used to sort naive, central memory, regulatory and stem cell-like memory CD4+ T cells. Purity was above 98% for every sorted population. PBMCs were separated immediately by Lymphoprep density gradient centrifugation and were stained directly, without being cultured. So that batch effects would be minimized, each experiment stained and sorted samples in pairs, pairing one healthy donor with one patient. The sequence was obtained from a man aged 25 to 40 with type 1 diabetes. This sequence uses TRBV5-4 and TRBJ1-4, with the identity of the D gene unclear. Sequenced material: naive CD4+ T cells from blood. Read against the paper, the sample's cell subset or site label means: true naive CD4+ T cells. The CDR3: CASSLMSVEKLFF. The DNA reads TGTGCCAGCAGCTTGATGAGCGTTGAAAAACTGTTTTTT.